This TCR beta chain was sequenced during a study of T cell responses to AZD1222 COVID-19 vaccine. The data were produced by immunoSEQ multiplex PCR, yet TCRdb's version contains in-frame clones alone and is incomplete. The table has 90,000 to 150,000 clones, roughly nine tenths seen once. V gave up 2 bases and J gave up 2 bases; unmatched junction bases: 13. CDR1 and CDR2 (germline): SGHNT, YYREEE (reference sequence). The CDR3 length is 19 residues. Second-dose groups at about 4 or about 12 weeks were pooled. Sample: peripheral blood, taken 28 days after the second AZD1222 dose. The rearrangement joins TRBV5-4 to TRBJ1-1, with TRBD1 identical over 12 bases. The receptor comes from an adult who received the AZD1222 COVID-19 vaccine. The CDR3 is CASSFARGTGGASNTEAFF. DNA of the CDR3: TGTGCCAGCAGCTTCGCCCGCGGGACAGGGGGCGCGAGTAACACTGAAGCTTTCTTT.